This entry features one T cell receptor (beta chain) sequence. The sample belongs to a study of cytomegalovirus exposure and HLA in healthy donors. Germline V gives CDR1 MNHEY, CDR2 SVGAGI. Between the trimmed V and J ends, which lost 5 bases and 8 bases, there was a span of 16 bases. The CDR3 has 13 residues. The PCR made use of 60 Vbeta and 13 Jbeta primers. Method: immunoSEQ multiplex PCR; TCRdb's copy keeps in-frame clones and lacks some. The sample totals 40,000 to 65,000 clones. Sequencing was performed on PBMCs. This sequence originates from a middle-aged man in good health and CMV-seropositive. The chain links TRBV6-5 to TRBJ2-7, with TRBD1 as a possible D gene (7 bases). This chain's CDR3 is CASSQGGLMKQYF. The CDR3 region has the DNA TGTGCCAGCAGTCAGGGGGGACTTATGAAGCAGTACTTC.